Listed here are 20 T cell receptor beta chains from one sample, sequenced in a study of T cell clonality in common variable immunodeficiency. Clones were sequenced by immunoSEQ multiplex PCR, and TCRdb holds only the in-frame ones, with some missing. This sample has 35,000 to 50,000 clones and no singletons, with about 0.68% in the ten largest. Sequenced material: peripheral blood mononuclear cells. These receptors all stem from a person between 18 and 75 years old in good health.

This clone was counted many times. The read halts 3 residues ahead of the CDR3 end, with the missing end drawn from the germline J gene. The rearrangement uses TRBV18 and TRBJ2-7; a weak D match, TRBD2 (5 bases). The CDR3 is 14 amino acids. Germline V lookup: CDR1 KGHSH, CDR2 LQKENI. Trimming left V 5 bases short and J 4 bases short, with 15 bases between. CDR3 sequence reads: CASSSRTASYEQYF. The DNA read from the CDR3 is TGTGCCAGCTCATCCCGGACTGCGAGTTACGAG.

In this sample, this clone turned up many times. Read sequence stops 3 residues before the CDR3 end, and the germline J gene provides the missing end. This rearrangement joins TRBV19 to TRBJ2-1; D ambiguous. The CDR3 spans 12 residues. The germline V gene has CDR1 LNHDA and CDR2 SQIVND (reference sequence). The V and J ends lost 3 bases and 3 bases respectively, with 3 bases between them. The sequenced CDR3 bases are TGTGCCAGTAGTATCGGCTACAATGAG. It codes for CASSIGYNE. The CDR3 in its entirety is CASSIGYNEQFF. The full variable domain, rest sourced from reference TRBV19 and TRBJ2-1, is DGGITQSPKYLFRKEGQNVTLSCEQNLNHDAMYWYRQDPGQGLRLIYYSQIVNDFQKGDIAEGYSVSREKKESFPLTVTSAQKNPTAFYLCASSIGYNEQFFGPGTRLTVL.

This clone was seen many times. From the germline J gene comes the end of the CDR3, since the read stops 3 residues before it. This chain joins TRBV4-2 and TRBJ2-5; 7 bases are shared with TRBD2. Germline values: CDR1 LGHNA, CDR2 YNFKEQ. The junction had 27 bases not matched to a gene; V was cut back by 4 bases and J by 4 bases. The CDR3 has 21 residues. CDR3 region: CASSPTYFSIMRGGGTETQYF. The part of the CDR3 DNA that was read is TGTGCCAGCAGCCCAACTTACTTTAGCATCATGAGGGGCGGGGGTACAGAGACC.

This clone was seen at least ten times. CDR3 DNA (partial): TGCAGTGCAACCGACAGGGAATACGAG. It specifies CSATDREYE. The entire CDR3 protein is CSATDREYEQYF. The V and J genes are TRBV20-1 and TRBJ2-7; TRBD1 matches 7 bases. The read ends 3 residues early relative to the CDR3; the germline J gene fills the gap. V shed 6 bases and J 4 bases; nucleotides not matched to a gene: 6. CDR3 length equals 12 residues. Germline loops: CDR1 DFQATT, CDR2 SNEGSKA (reference sequence).

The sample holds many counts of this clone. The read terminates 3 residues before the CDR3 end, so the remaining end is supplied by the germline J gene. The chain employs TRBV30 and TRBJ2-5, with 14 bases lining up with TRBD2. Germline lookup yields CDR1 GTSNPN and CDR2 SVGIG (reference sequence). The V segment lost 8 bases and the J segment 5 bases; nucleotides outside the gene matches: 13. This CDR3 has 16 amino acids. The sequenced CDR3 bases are TGTGCCGGTTTCGGCGGGACTAGCGGGAGTCAGGAGACC. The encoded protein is CAGFGGTSGSQET. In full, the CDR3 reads CAGFGGTSGSQETQYF.

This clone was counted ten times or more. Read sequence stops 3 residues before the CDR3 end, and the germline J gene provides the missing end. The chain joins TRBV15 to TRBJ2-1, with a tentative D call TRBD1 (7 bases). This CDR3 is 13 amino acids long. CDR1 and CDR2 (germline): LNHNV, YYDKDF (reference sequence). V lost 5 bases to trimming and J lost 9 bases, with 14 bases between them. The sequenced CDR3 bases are TGTGCCACCAGCGGAGGGGGCCGGATTGAG. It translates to CATSGGGRIE. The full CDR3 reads CATSGGGRIEQFF. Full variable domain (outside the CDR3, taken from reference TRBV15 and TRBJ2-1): DAMVIQNPRYQVTQFGKPVTLSCSQTLNHNVMYWYQQKSSQAPKLLFHYYDKDFNNEADTPDNFQSRRPNTSFCFLDIRSPGLGDTAMYLCATSGGGRIEQFFGPGTRLTVL.

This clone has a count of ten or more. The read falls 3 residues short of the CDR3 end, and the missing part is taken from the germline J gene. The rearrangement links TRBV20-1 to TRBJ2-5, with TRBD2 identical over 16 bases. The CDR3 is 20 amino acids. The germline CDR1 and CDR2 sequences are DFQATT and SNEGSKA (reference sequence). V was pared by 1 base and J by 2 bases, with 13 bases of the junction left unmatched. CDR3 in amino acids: CSARGGRTGLAGGRQETQYF. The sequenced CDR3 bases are TGCAGTGCTAGAGGAGGTCGAACGGGACTAGCGGGGGGGCGTCAAGAGACC.

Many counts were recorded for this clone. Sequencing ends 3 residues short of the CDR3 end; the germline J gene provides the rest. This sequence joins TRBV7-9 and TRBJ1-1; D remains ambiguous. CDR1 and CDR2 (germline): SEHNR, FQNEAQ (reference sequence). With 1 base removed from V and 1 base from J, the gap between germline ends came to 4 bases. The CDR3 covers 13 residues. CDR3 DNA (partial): TGTGCCAGCAGCTTAGATCGGAACACTGAA. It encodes CASSLDRNTE. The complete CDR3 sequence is CASSLDRNTEAFF.

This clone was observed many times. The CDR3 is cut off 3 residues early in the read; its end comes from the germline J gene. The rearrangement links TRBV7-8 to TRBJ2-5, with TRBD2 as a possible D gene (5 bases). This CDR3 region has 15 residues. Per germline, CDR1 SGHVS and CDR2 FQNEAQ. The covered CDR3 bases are TGTGCCAGCAGCCCTGAGGCGGACCTTCGGGGAACC. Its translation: CASSPEADLRGT. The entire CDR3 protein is CASSPEADLRGTQYF.

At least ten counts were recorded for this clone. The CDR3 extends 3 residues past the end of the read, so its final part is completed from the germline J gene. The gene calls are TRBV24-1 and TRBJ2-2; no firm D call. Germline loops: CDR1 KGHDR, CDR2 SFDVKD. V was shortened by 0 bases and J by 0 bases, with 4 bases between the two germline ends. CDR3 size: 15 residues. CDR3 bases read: TGTGCCACCAGTGATTTGTTCGCGAACACCGGGGAG. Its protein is CATSDLFANTGE. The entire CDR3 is CATSDLFANTGELFF.

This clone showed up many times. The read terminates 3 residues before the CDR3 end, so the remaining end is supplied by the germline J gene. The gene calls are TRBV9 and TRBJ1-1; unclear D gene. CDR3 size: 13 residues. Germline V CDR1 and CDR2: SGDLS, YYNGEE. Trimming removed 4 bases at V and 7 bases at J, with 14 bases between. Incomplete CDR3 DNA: TGTGCCAGCAGCCCCGCTCCGGGGAATGAA. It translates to CASSPAPGNE. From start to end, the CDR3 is CASSPAPGNEAFF.

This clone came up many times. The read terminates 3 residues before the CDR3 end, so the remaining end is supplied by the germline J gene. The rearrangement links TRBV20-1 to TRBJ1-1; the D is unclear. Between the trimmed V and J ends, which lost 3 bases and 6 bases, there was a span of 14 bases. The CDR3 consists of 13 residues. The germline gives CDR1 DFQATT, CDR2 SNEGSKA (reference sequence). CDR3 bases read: TGCAGTGCTAGGGTCGCTGACTACTCTGAA. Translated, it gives CSARVADYSE. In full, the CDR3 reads CSARVADYSEAFF.

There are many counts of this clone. Here the CDR3 reads CASRYGQGGSPLHF. The sequenced CDR3 bases are TGTGCCAGCAGGTATGGACAGGGTGGTTCACCC. The V call is TRBV2, the J call TRBJ1-6; TRBD1 agrees at 8 bases. Sequencing ends 3 residues short of the CDR3 end; the germline J gene provides the rest. The V and J ends lost 6 bases and 9 bases, in that order; junction bases with no gene match: 7. The CDR3 runs to 14 residues. Germline loops: CDR1 SNHLY, CDR2 FYNNEI. Complete variable domain (other parts from reference TRBV2 and TRBJ1-6): EPEVTQTPSHQVTQMGQEVILRCVPISNHLYFYWYRQILGQKVEFLVSFYNNEISEKSEIFDDQFSVERPDGSNFTLKIRSTKLEDSAMYFCASRYGQGGSPLHFGNGTRLTVT.

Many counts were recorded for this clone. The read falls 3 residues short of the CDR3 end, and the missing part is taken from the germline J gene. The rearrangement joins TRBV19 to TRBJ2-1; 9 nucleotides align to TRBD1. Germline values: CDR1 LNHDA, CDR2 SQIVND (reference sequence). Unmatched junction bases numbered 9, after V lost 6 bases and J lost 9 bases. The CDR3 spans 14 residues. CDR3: CASRDRGAAGEQFF. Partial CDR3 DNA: TGTGCCAGTAGGGACAGGGGCGCCGCAGGTGAG.

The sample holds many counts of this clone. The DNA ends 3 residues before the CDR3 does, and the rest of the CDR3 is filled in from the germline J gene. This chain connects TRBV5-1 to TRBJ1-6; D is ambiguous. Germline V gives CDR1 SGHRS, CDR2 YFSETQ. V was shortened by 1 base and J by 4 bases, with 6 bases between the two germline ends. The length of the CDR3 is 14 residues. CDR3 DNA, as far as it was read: TGCGCCAGCAGCTTGCAGCGGTATAATTCACCC. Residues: CASSLQRYNSP. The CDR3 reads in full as CASSLQRYNSPLHF. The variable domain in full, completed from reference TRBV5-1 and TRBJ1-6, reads KAGVTQTPRYLIKTRGQQVTLSCSPISGHRSVSWYQQTPGQGLQFLFEYFSETQRNKGNFPGRFSGRQFSNSRSEMNVSTLELGDSALYLCASSLQRYNSPLHFGNGTRLTVT.

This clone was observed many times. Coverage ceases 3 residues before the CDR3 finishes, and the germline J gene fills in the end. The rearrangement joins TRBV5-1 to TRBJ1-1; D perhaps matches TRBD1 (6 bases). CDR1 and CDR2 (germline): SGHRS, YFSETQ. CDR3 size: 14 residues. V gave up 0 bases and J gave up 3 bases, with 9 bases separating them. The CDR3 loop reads CASSLDRVDTEAFF. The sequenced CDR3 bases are TGCGCCAGCAGCTTGGACAGGGTAGACACTGAA.

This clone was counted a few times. The sequenced part of the CDR3 DNA is TGTGCCAGTAGTTGGGGGGGGAACACTGAA. Translated: CASSWGGNTE. The whole CDR3 sequence reads CASSWGGNTEAFF. V gene TRBV19 combines with J gene TRBJ1-1; D is possibly TRBD1 (5 bases). The read gets to within 3 residues of the CDR3 end, and the germline J gene fills in the rest. The CDR3 spans 13 residues. The germline V gene has CDR1 LNHDA and CDR2 SQIVND (reference sequence). Trimming cost V 5 bases and J 1 base, with 8 bases left between them.

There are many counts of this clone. This CDR3 is CAFRPDRGRVPGELFF. The CDR3 DNA, read in part, is TGTGCCTTCCGACCCGACAGGGGAAGGGTTCCCGGGGAG. The chain recombines TRBV28 with TRBJ2-2; 8 nucleotides align to TRBD1. The CDR3 extends 3 residues past the end of the read, so its final part is completed from the germline J gene. Germline values: CDR1 MDHEN, CDR2 SYDVKM. The trim removed 11 bases at V and 6 bases at J, leaving 17 bases unmatched. The CDR3 is 16 residues long.

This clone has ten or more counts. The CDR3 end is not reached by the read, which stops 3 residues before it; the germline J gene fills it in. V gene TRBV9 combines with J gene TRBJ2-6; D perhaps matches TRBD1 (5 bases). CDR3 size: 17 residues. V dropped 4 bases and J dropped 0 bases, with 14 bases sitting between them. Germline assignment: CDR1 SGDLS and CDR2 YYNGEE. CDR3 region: CASSLRWGSSGANVLTF. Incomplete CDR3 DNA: TGTGCCAGCAGCCTGCGATGGGGCAGCTCTGGGGCCAACGTC.

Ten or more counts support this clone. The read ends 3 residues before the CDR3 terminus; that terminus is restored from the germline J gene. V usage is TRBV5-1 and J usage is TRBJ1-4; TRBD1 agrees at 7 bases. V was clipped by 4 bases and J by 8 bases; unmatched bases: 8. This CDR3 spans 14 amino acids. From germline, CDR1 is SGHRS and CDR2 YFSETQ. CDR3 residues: CASSPRQGGEKLFF. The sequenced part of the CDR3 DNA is TGCGCCAGCAGCCCCAGACAGGGAGGGGAAAAA.